What follows describes a single T cell receptor beta chain. Clones were sequenced by immunoSEQ multiplex PCR, and TCRdb holds only the in-frame ones, with some missing. The sample yields about 69,000 clones, around 90% seen once. This entry is derived from a study of technical replicates of blood from a handful of donors. In germline, CDR1 is LGHNA, CDR2 YNFKEQ. Trimming shortened V by 6 bases and J by 2 bases, and 10 bases separated the two germline ends. This CDR3 has 13 residues. The material sequenced was PBMCs. The V call is TRBV4-2, the J call TRBJ2-5; D is possibly TRBD2 (6 bases). The receptor comes from a human donor in good health. Some clones in this sample may be carry-over from other donors' samples. CDR3 sequence (DNA): TGTGCCAGCAGGGGTAGCGGACAAGAGACCCAGTACTTC. This codes for CASRGSGQETQYF.